The 4 T cell receptor beta chains presented below share a single source sample, sequenced in a study of persistence of HIV-infected CD4 T cells. No antigen has been assigned to these receptors. Sequencing used immunoSEQ version 4 in survey mode. TCRdb keeps only in-frame clones here, not all; method: immunoSEQ multiplex PCR. Among about 40,000 clones listed, about 91% were seen once. This nonspecific control used anti-CD3/anti-CD28 bead stimulation of CD4+ T cells. Sorting selected CD4+ T cells upregulating both CD40 ligand and CD69. The source material was CD4+ T cells sorted from PBMCs after roughly 20-hour stimulation, sampled from a patient who received antiretroviral therapy. These TCRs come from an adult man with HIV who was CMV-seropositive.

The chain recombines TRBV11-3 with TRBJ2-2; D gene uncertain. With 2 bases removed from V and 3 bases from J, the gap between germline ends came to 7 bases. Germline-derived CDR1 and CDR2 are SGHNT and YENEEA. This CDR3 has 14 residues. CDR3 bases: TGTGCCAGCAGCTTAATCCGGGACACCGGGGAGCTGTTTTTT. This translates into CASSLIRDTGELFF.

The V gene is TRBV3-1 (or the pseudogene TRBV3-2), the J gene TRBJ1-2, with TRBD1 identical over 11 bases. V was clipped by 5 bases and J by 0 bases; unmatched bases: 14. CDR1 is LGHDT, CDR2 YNNKEL, per germline (reference sequence). The CDR3 is made up of 19 amino acids. In nucleotides, the CDR3 is TGTGCCAGCAGCGATCCCCGAGGGACAGGGGGAAGAACTAACTATGGCTACACCTTC. Its protein product is CASSDPRGTGGRTNYGYTF.

Points on this clone: Different DNA sequences within this sample yield the same CDR3. The CDR3: CASSVARGETQYF. The CDR3 region has the DNA TGTGCCAGCAGCGTGGCCAGGGGAGAGACCCAGTACTTC. The chain has TRBV9 and TRBJ2-5; D possibly corresponds to TRBD1 (6 bases). Germline CDR1 SGDLS, CDR2 YYNGEE. V dropped 2 bases and J dropped 4 bases, with 9 bases sitting between them. This CDR3 comprises 13 residues.

In this sample, this clone turned up a few times. In DNA form, the CDR3 reads TGTGCCAGCAGCTTAGAACTAGCGGGGGGGCCAGCAGATACGCAGTATTTT. Residues: CASSLELAGGPADTQYF. The gene calls are TRBV7-2 and TRBJ2-3, with 13 bases identical to TRBD2. Germline values: CDR1 SGHTA, CDR2 FQGNSA. This CDR3 contains 17 residues. With 1 base clipped from V and 4 bases from J, the junction kept 5 bases outside the gene matches.